Following are 8 T cell receptor beta chains from one sample sequenced in a study of blood T cells in healthy people across ages (dated by TCRdb to the mid-2010s). Libraries came from 5' RACE. These reads were obtained on an Illumina HiSeq 2500. A second about 7 to 11 cycle PCR used a sample-barcoded 5' primer and a J-beta primer mix. TCRdb took the public reads, trimmed them with fastp at Q25, ran MiXCR for clone calling and kept in-frame beta chains. One record per CDR3 amino acid sequence lists the most common genes and DNA. In this sample the table shows about 720,000 distinct CDR3 sequences, around 25% of which occur a single time. The ten largest clones add up to more than 3% of the sample. This sample also appeared in a second study, on T cells of mothers and their children.

The specimen sequenced was blood. The receptors derive from a boy aged 5-17 years in good health.

This clonotype was picked up a small number of times. This chain joins TRBV9 and TRBJ2-7, with TRBD1 matching over 8 bases. Germline loops: CDR1 SGDLS, CDR2 YYNGEE. The CDR3 length is 14 residues. The J segment lost 2 bases and the V segment lost 2 bases, leaving 3 bases of the junction unmatched. The CDR3 spells CASSVDRVAYEQYF. The CDR3 bases are TGTGCCAGCAGCGTGGACAGGGTTGCCTACGAGCAGTACTTC.

The rearrangement joins TRBV29-1 to TRBJ1-4; tentative D call: TRBD1 (6 bases). Trimming took off 5 bases at V and 7 bases at J, with 14 bases between the two ends. Germline V gives CDR1 SQVTM, CDR2 ANQGSEA. This CDR3 has 13 amino acids. CDR3 sequence: CSVSGTKGEKLFF. The CDR3 DNA reads as TGCAGCGTTTCCGGGACAAAGGGTGAAAAACTGTTTTTT.

Only a few counts were recorded for this clonotype. The rearrangement joins TRBV14 to TRBJ1-4; no firm D call. Trimming removed 4 bases from V and 3 bases from J, with 15 bases in between. Germline V CDR1 and CDR2: SGHDN, FVKESK. The CDR3 spans 16 residues. CDR3 loop: CASSPTGGGSNEKLFF. The DNA of the CDR3 is TGTGCCAGCAGCCCCACCGGAGGAGGGTCTAATGAAAAACTGTTTTTT.

In its sample, this clonotype was seen a few times. This sequence joins TRBV9 and TRBJ2-5; no clear D. Germline CDR1 and CDR2: SGDLS and YYNGEE. The ends were cut back, 1 base at V and 0 bases at J, with 19 bases in the middle. This CDR3 comprises 18 residues. CDR3 sequence (DNA): TGTGCCAGCAGCGTAAATTCCCGCTTGCGGCACTACCAAGAGACCCAGTACTTC. It is translated as CASSVNSRLRHYQETQYF.

This clonotype was recorded a few times. This chain's CDR3 is CASRTGGEKLFF. The CDR3 coding sequence is TGTGCCAGCAGGACAGGCGGAGAAAAACTGTTTTTT. This chain links TRBV6-5 with TRBJ1-4, with D maybe TRBD1 (6 bases). From germline, CDR1 is MNHEY and CDR2 SVGAGI. Between the trimmed V and J ends, which lost 6 bases and 8 bases, there was a span of 10 bases. This CDR3 spans 12 amino acids.

This clonotype was recorded many times. Relative to the germline gene, one junction end is altered; a read error may explain this. This chain links TRBV7-9 with TRBJ2-4, with D uncertain. This CDR3 is 12 amino acids long. Germline V lookup: CDR1 SEHNR, CDR2 FQNEAQ (reference sequence). For the CDR3, the DNA is TGTGCCAGCAGTTTAGGTGGGAACATTCAGTACTTC. This codes for CASSLGGNIQYF. Full variable domain (outside the CDR3, taken from reference TRBV7-9 and TRBJ2-4): DTGVSQNPRHKITKRGQNVTFRCDPISEHNRLYWYRQTLGQGPEFLTYFQNEAQLEKSRLLSDRFSAERPKGSFSTLEIQRTEQGDSAMYLCASSLGGNIQYFGAGTRLSVL.

The CDR3 sequence is CASSLDDALGARTEAFF. For the CDR3, the DNA is TGTGCCAGCAGCTTAGACGACGCTCTGGGCGCGAGGACTGAAGCTTTCTTT. This chain joins TRBV25-1 and TRBJ1-1; D is unresolved. Trimming pared 6 bases from V and 5 bases from J, leaving 25 bases between. Per the germline V gene, CDR1 is MGHDK and CDR2 is SYGVNS. The CDR3 sequence is 17 residues long. Full variable domain (rest looked up from reference TRBV25-1 and TRBJ1-1): EADIYQTPRYLVIGTGKKITLECSQTMGHDKMYWYQQDPGMELHLIHYSYGVNSTEKGDLSSESTVSRIRTEHFPLTLESARPSHTSQYLCASSLDDALGARTEAFFGQGTRLTVV.

In nucleotides, the CDR3 is TGTGCCAGCAGTCACCCCCAGGACAGGCGAGAGACCCAGTACTTC. Its protein product is CASSHPQDRRETQYF. The V call is TRBV6-2 or TRBV6-3, the J call TRBJ2-5; TRBD1 agrees at 7 bases. V shed 5 bases, J shed 4 bases, and the junction held 10 bases outside the gene matches. The CDR3 runs 15 residues. Germline V gene data show CDR1 as MNHEY and CDR2 as SVGEGT.